The 4 T cell receptor beta chains below all came from one sample that was sequenced in a study of cytomegalovirus exposure and HLA in healthy donors (dated by TCRdb to about 2017). Preparation of the library involved the immunoSEQ multiplex PCR assay. A mixture of 60 forward primers for TCR Vbeta segments and 13 reverse primers for TCR Jbeta segments was used in the multiplex PCR. In TCRdb, the immuneACCESS table is reduced to in-frame sequences with V and J assigned. These tables do not hold every clone; where another copy was compared, an unresolved V gene accounts for under half, and the others remain unexplained. The sample table lists approximately 88,000 clones, less than 85% of them with a count of one. 4% to 5.5% of the sample comes from the top ten. The specimen sequenced was PBMCs. These receptors were obtained from a young man in good health and CMV-seropositive.

The chain is built from TRBV28 and TRBJ1-5; a possible D gene is TRBD1 (6 bases). V was pared by 5 bases and J by 5 bases, with 13 bases between. Germline V gene data show CDR1 as MDHEN and CDR2 as SYDVKM. CDR3 length: 14 amino acids. CDR3 bases: TGTGCCAGCAGTCCACAGGGCGAGGATCAGCCCCAGCATTTT. Translation: CASSPQGEDQPQHF.

This chain joins TRBV10-3 and TRBJ2-1; D call uncertain. The germline V and J ends were trimmed by 2 bases and 9 bases, with 5 bases remaining between them. The length of the CDR3 is 11 residues. CDR1 is ENHRY, CDR2 SYGVKD, per germline. The CDR3 nucleotides read TGTGCCATCAGTGAGGTGCGTGAGCAGTTCTTC. The encoded protein is CAISEVREQFF.

The chain carries TRBV7-9 and TRBJ1-4, with D perhaps TRBD1 (6 bases). V was trimmed by 5 bases and J by 8 bases, leaving 15 bases between them. Germline CDR1 is SEHNR and CDR2 is FQNEAQ (reference sequence). The CDR3 spans 14 residues. CDR3 residues: CASSQRQGSEKLFF. CDR3 sequence (DNA): TGTGCCAGCAGCCAGCGGCAGGGGAGCGAAAAACTGTTTTTT.

This clone is a singleton in its sample. Written as DNA, the CDR3 is TGTGCCAGCAGTGAATGGGGAGCGAGCGAGCAGTACTTC. Its protein product is CASSEWGASEQYF. The rearrangement links TRBV2 to TRBJ2-7; D perhaps matches TRBD2 (5 bases). The length of the CDR3 is 13 residues. Germline values: CDR1 SNHLY, CDR2 FYNNEI. The V gene lost 2 bases and the J gene lost 6 bases, with 11 bases spanning the gap.